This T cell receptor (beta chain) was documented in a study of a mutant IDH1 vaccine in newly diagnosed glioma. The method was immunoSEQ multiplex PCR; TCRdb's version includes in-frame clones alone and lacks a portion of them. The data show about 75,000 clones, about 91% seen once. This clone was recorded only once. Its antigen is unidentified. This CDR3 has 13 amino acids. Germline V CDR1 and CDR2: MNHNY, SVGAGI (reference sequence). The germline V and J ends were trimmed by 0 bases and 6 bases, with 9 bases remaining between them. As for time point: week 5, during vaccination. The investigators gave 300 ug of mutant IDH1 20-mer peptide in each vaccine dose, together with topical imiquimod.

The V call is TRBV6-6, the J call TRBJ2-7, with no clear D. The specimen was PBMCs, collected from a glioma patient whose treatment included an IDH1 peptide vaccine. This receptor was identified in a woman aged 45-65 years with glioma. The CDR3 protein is CASSYSSRGEQYF. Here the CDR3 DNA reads TGTGCCAGCAGTTACTCGAGTCGCGGCGAGCAGTACTTC.